A single sample gave rise to the 8 T cell receptor beta chains below, sequenced in a study of blood T cell repertoires in COVID-19. Sequenced by immunoSEQ multiplex PCR; TCRdb stores in-frame clones only, minus some. The data hold fewer than 500,000 clones, with roughly four fifths observed a single time. The specimen sequenced was peripheral blood. These receptor sequences come from a human donor with acute or convalescent COVID-19. The donor label of this sample is uncertain.

The chain carries TRBV27 and TRBJ2-1; D perhaps matches TRBD2 (5 bases). Germline assignment: CDR1 MNHEY and CDR2 SMNVEV (reference sequence). CDR3 size: 14 residues. Trimming left V 6 bases short and J 2 bases short, with 11 bases between. For the CDR3, the DNA is TGTGCCAGCAGGAGGAAGGGAGCCTACAATGAGCAGTTCTTC. This codes for CASRRKGAYNEQFF.

The rearrangement links TRBV6-2 or TRBV6-3 to TRBJ1-1; D unclear. V lost 0 bases, J lost 0 bases, and 17 bases lay in between. The germline CDR1 and CDR2 sequences are MNHEY and SVGEGT. The length of the CDR3 is 18 residues. As DNA, the CDR3 is TGTGCCAGCAGTTACTCGAAGTCGGGCGGGCGGATGAACACTGAAGCTTTCTTT. It is translated as CASSYSKSGGRMNTEAFF.

V usage is TRBV29-1 and J usage is TRBJ2-5; a possible D gene is TRBD1 (5 bases). Germline CDR1 SQVTM, CDR2 ANQGSEA. The CDR3 length is 12 residues. Deletions cut 6 bases from V and 5 bases from J, with 13 bases between. The DNA for the CDR3 is TGCAGCGTACGGCCTAGGGGTGAGACCCAGTACTTC. Residues: CSVRPRGETQYF.

This clone was observed a few times. The CDR3 spells CASTRQGAGTEAFF. CDR3 nucleotides: TGCGCCAGCACCCGACAGGGGGCTGGCACTGAAGCTTTCTTT. The rearrangement joins TRBV5-1 to TRBJ1-1; 10 nucleotides align to TRBD1. Germline lookup yields CDR1 SGHRS and CDR2 YFSETQ. Losses at the gene ends were 6 bases for V and 4 bases for J; bases not matched to a gene: 6. The CDR3 is 14 amino acids.

The rearrangement links TRBV18 to TRBJ1-1; no clear D gene. The CDR3 runs 14 residues. Trimming took off 3 bases at V and 7 bases at J, with 15 bases between the two ends. The germline V gene encodes CDR1 KGHSH and CDR2 LQKENI. CDR3 nucleotide sequence: TGTGCCAGCTCACCGTCTCCACTCTCGGGTGAAGCTTTCTTT. It is translated as CASSPSPLSGEAFF.

The chain carries TRBV4-2 and TRBJ1-1; 8 bases are a match to TRBD1. This CDR3 spans 15 amino acids. V lost 2 bases and J lost 1; bases outside the gene matches: 3. CDR1 and CDR2 (germline): LGHNA, YNFKEQ. CDR3 in amino acids: CASSQTGTGNTEAFF. The CDR3 bases are TGTGCCAGCAGCCAAACCGGGACAGGGAACACTGAAGCTTTCTTT.

The chain uses TRBV6-5 and TRBJ1-1, with 8 bases that match TRBD1. Germline CDR1 is MNHEY and CDR2 is SVGAGI. CDR3 length: 15 amino acids. J lost 4 bases, V lost 6 bases, and 10 bases had no gene match. CDR3 region: CASRYSGQGATEAFF. The CDR3 nucleotides read TGTGCCAGCAGGTATTCAGGACAGGGCGCCACTGAAGCTTTCTTT.

The chain uses TRBV6-5 and TRBJ1-1, with 7 bases identical to TRBD1. The CDR3 consists of 13 residues. Trimming at V came to 3 bases and at J to 6 bases, leaving 4 bases not matched to a gene. The germline V gene encodes CDR1 MNHEY and CDR2 SVGAGI. The CDR3 sequence: CASSYAGTAEAFF. The CDR3, as DNA: TGTGCCAGCAGTTATGCCGGGACAGCTGAAGCTTTCTTT.